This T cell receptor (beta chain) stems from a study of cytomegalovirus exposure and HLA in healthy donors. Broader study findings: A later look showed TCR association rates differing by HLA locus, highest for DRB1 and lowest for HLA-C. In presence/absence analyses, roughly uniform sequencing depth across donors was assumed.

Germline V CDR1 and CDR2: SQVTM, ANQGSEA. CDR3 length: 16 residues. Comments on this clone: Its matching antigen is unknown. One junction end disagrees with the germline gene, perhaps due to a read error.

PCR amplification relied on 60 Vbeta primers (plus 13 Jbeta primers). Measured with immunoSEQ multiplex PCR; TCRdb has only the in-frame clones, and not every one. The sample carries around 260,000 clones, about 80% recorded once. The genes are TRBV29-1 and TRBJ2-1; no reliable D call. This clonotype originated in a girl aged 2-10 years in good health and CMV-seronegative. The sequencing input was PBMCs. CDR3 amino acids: CSAEYFQASSYNEQFF. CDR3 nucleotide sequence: TGCAGCGCTGAATATTTCCAAGCGAGCTCCTACAATGAGCAGTTCTTC.